A selection of T cell receptor beta chains follows, all from one sample in a study of blood T cell repertoires in COVID-19. Data came from immunoSEQ multiplex PCR; TCRdb stores just in-frame clones and leaves some out. The sample has about 260,000 clones; 75% to 90% are singletons. Specimen: peripheral blood. Every receptor here comes from a woman aged 40 to 50 with acute or convalescent COVID-19. Both conserved end residues are part of each CDR3. Fields, in order: V gene, J gene, D gene, clone size, CDR3 protein, CDR3 DNA. The D gene is left open where the match is weak. The size field is filled for only some rows; it gives once, few, many or a size class.

v_gene: TRBV3-1/TRBV3-2
j_gene: TRBJ1-1
d_gene: NA
abundance: NA
CDR3aa: CASSPAGNTEAFF
CDR3nt: TGTGCCAGCAGCCCTGCCGGGAACACTGAAGCTTTCTTT

v_gene: TRBV2
j_gene: TRBJ1-1
d_gene: TRBD1
abundance: NA
CDR3aa: CASRSGQGNTEAFF
CDR3nt: TGTGCCAGCAGGTCGGGACAGGGAAACACTGAAGCTTTCTTT

v_gene: TRBV10-1
j_gene: TRBJ2-4
d_gene: NA
abundance: few
CDR3aa: CASSEWGEGIQYF
CDR3nt: TGCGCCAGCAGTGAGTGGGGTGAGGGCATTCAGTACTTC

v_gene: TRBV9
j_gene: TRBJ2-5
d_gene: TRBD2
abundance: NA
CDR3aa: CASSVDGTSGVGETQYF
CDR3nt: TGTGCCAGCAGCGTAGATGGGACTAGCGGGGTCGGGGAGACCCAGTACTTC

v_gene: TRBV7-3
j_gene: TRBJ2-5
d_gene: TRBD2
abundance: NA
CDR3aa: CASSLFGGGLKETQYF
CDR3nt: TGTGCCAGCAGCTTATTCGGCGGGGGGTTAAAAGAGACCCAGTACTTC

v_gene: TRBV4-1
j_gene: TRBJ1-6
d_gene: TRBD1
abundance: NA
CDR3aa: CASSRLPRTGFNSPLHF
CDR3nt: TGCGCCAGCAGCAGACTTCCTCGGACAGGCTTTAATTCACCCCTCCACTTT

v_gene: TRBV12-5
j_gene: TRBJ2-1
d_gene: TRBD2
abundance: NA
CDR3aa: CASGLVTGGGRNEQFF
CDR3nt: TGTGCTAGTGGTTTGGTTACGGGGGGTGGACGGAATGAGCAGTTCTTC

v_gene: TRBV5-1
j_gene: TRBJ1-1
d_gene: TRBD1
abundance: NA
CDR3aa: CASRWGQGNTEAFF
CDR3nt: TGCGCCAGCCGATGGGGACAGGGGAACACTGAAGCTTTCTTT

v_gene: TRBV24-1
j_gene: TRBJ2-1
d_gene: TRBD1
abundance: once
CDR3aa: CATSDRTGAYNEQFF
CDR3nt: TGTGCCACCAGTGACCGGACAGGGGCTTACAATGAGCAGTTCTTC

v_gene: TRBV7-3
j_gene: TRBJ1-1
d_gene: NA
abundance: NA
CDR3aa: CASSLTGYTEAFF
CDR3nt: TGTGCCAGCAGCTTAACCGGGTACACTGAAGCTTTCTTT

v_gene: TRBV5-1
j_gene: TRBJ2-5
d_gene: NA
abundance: NA
CDR3aa: CASSLAGGARETQYF
CDR3nt: TGCGCCAGCAGCTTGGCAGGCGGGGCACGCGAGACCCAGTACTTC

v_gene: TRBV5-4
j_gene: TRBJ2-5
d_gene: TRBD2
abundance: NA
CDR3aa: CASSRGLADLQETQYF
CDR3nt: TGTGCCAGCAGCCGAGGACTAGCGGACCTCCAAGAGACCCAGTACTTC

v_gene: TRBV11-2
j_gene: TRBJ2-1
d_gene: TRBD2
abundance: NA
CDR3aa: CASSITGTSVYNEQFF
CDR3nt: TGTGCCAGCAGCATCACCGGGACTAGCGTATACAATGAGCAGTTCTTC

v_gene: TRBV9
j_gene: TRBJ2-5
d_gene: NA
abundance: once
CDR3aa: CASSVYSSQETQYF
CDR3nt: TGTGCCAGCAGCGTATATAGCAGCCAAGAGACCCAGTACTTC

v_gene: TRBV10-3
j_gene: TRBJ1-2
d_gene: NA
abundance: NA
CDR3aa: CAISESAAPSGYTF
CDR3nt: TGTGCCATCAGTGAGTCGGCGGCTCCGTCGGGCTACACCTTC

v_gene: TRBV5-8
j_gene: TRBJ1-5
d_gene: NA
abundance: NA
CDR3aa: CASSLSAGGTPYQPQHF
CDR3nt: TGTGCCAGCAGCTTGAGTGCGGGGGGCACACCGTATCAGCCCCAGCATTTT

v_gene: TRBV12-2
j_gene: TRBJ1-5
d_gene: NA
abundance: NA
CDR3aa: CASRLARGGQPNQPQHF
CDR3nt: TGTGCAAGTCGCTTAGCGCGGGGTGGGCAGCCCAATCAGCCCCAGCATTTT

v_gene: TRBV3-1/TRBV3-2
j_gene: TRBJ1-2
d_gene: TRBD1
abundance: NA
CDR3aa: CASSQRQGNGYTF
CDR3nt: TGTGCCAGCAGCCAACGACAGGGGAATGGCTACACCTTC

v_gene: TRBV3-1/TRBV3-2
j_gene: TRBJ1-3
d_gene: NA
abundance: NA
CDR3aa: CASSQEVTGRNTIYF
CDR3nt: TGTGCCAGCAGCCAAGAGGTGACAGGACGAAACACCATATATTTT

v_gene: TRBV6-5
j_gene: TRBJ1-6
d_gene: TRBD1
abundance: once
CDR3aa: CASRPETGGSQPLHF
CDR3nt: TGTGCCAGCAGGCCCGAGACAGGGGGAAGTCAACCCCTCCACTTT

v_gene: TRBV2
j_gene: TRBJ1-2
d_gene: TRBD1
abundance: NA
CDR3aa: CASRSRDSSYGYTF
CDR3nt: TGTGCCAGCAGGAGCCGGGACAGTAGCTATGGCTACACCTTC

v_gene: TRBV18
j_gene: TRBJ1-1
d_gene: NA
abundance: NA
CDR3aa: CASSVQVATEAFF
CDR3nt: TGTGCCAGCTCAGTACAGGTTGCCACTGAAGCTTTCTTT

v_gene: TRBV10-2
j_gene: TRBJ1-6
d_gene: NA
abundance: NA
CDR3aa: CASRSDKEDFHSPLHF
CDR3nt: TGCGCCAGCAGGTCGGACAAGGAAGATTTCCATTCACCCCTCCACTTT

v_gene: TRBV25-1
j_gene: TRBJ1-2
d_gene: NA
abundance: NA
CDR3aa: CASSQGRGIDYGYTF
CDR3nt: TGTGCCAGCAGCCAGGGGCGCGGTATCGACTATGGCTACACCTTC

v_gene: TRBV19
j_gene: TRBJ1-2
d_gene: NA
abundance: NA
CDR3aa: CASTDTNYGYTF
CDR3nt: TGTGCCAGTACCGACACTAACTATGGCTACACCTTC

v_gene: TRBV4-2
j_gene: TRBJ1-1
d_gene: TRBD1
abundance: NA
CDR3aa: CASSPGPQGENTEAFF
CDR3nt: TGTGCCAGCAGCCCGGGCCCACAGGGGGAGAACACTGAAGCTTTCTTT

v_gene: TRBV2
j_gene: TRBJ2-5
d_gene: NA
abundance: once
CDR3aa: CASSVQGTETQYF
CDR3nt: TGTGCCAGCAGTGTGCAGGGGACGGAGACCCAGTACTTC

v_gene: TRBV11-2
j_gene: TRBJ1-1
d_gene: NA
abundance: NA
CDR3aa: CASSFSGLGATEAFF
CDR3nt: TGTGCCAGCAGCTTCTCGGGACTAGGGGCCACTGAAGCTTTCTTT

v_gene: TRBV4-2
j_gene: TRBJ2-3
d_gene: TRBD2
abundance: NA
CDR3aa: CASSQQRGESDTQYF
CDR3nt: TGTGCCAGCAGCCAACAGCGGGGGGAGTCAGATACGCAGTATTTT

v_gene: TRBV6-5
j_gene: TRBJ1-6
d_gene: NA
abundance: NA
CDR3aa: CASSGGVGNSPLHF
CDR3nt: TGTGCCAGCAGCGGGGGGGTAGGTAATTCACCCCTCCACTTT

v_gene: TRBV19
j_gene: TRBJ1-1
d_gene: NA
abundance: NA
CDR3aa: CASSMLRTEAFF
CDR3nt: TGTGCCAGTAGTATGTTGAGAACTGAAGCTTTCTTT

v_gene: TRBV3-1/TRBV3-2
j_gene: TRBJ1-1
d_gene: NA
abundance: NA
CDR3aa: CASSRRGSAFF
CDR3nt: TGTGCCAGCAGCCGGCGAGGGTCAGCTTTCTTT

v_gene: TRBV27
j_gene: TRBJ1-2
d_gene: TRBD1
abundance: NA
CDR3aa: CASSQSTGGWDGYTF
CDR3nt: TGTGCCAGCAGCCAATCGACAGGGGGGTGGGATGGCTACACCTTC

v_gene: TRBV12-3/TRBV12-4
j_gene: TRBJ1-2
d_gene: NA
abundance: NA
CDR3aa: CASSHDRWGGYTF
CDR3nt: TGTGCCAGCAGTCATGACAGGTGGGGTGGCTACACCTTC

v_gene: TRBV19
j_gene: TRBJ2-1
d_gene: TRBD2
abundance: NA
CDR3aa: CASSATSGVLNEQFF
CDR3nt: TGTGCCAGTAGTGCGACTAGCGGGGTTCTAAATGAGCAGTTCTTC

v_gene: TRBV3-1/TRBV3-2
j_gene: TRBJ1-2
d_gene: NA
abundance: NA
CDR3aa: CASSQDYSLENHGYTF
CDR3nt: TGTGCCAGCAGCCAAGATTACAGCCTTGAGAACCATGGCTACACCTTC

v_gene: TRBV6-6
j_gene: TRBJ1-2
d_gene: TRBD1
abundance: few
CDR3aa: CASSLETGGYGYTF
CDR3nt: TGTGCCAGCAGCCTTGAAACAGGGGGCTATGGCTACACCTTC

v_gene: TRBV6-1
j_gene: TRBJ1-5
d_gene: NA
abundance: NA
CDR3aa: CASSEPDYSNQPQHF
CDR3nt: TGTGCCAGCAGTGAGCCAGACTATAGCAATCAGCCCCAGCATTTT

v_gene: TRBV6-5
j_gene: TRBJ1-2
d_gene: NA
abundance: NA
CDR3aa: CASSYGPRINYGYTF
CDR3nt: TGTGCCAGCAGTTACGGGCCAAGAATTAACTATGGCTACACCTTC

v_gene: TRBV11-2
j_gene: TRBJ2-5
d_gene: TRBD2
abundance: NA
CDR3aa: CASSPSLAGGRETQYF
CDR3nt: TGTGCCAGCAGCCCGTCACTAGCGGGGGGGCGTGAGACCCAGTACTTC

v_gene: TRBV6-5
j_gene: TRBJ1-2
d_gene: TRBD1
abundance: once
CDR3aa: CASSYGTEEGYTF
CDR3nt: TGTGCCAGCAGTTACGGGACAGAAGAGGGCTACACCTTC

v_gene: TRBV27
j_gene: TRBJ2-6
d_gene: NA
abundance: NA
CDR3aa: CASSLSLSGANVLTF
CDR3nt: TGTGCCAGCAGTTTATCCCTAAGTGGGGCCAACGTCCTGACTTTC

v_gene: TRBV13
j_gene: TRBJ2-5
d_gene: TRBD2
abundance: NA
CDR3aa: CASSLESLGGETQYF
CDR3nt: TGTGCCAGCAGCTTAGAGTCCCTCGGGGGGGAGACCCAGTACTTC

v_gene: TRBV7-4
j_gene: TRBJ2-1
d_gene: NA
abundance: NA
CDR3aa: CASSCTGHSSYNEQFF
CDR3nt: TGTGCCAGCAGCTGCACGGGACATAGCTCCTACAATGAGCAGTTCTTC

v_gene: TRBV9
j_gene: TRBJ2-2
d_gene: NA
abundance: NA
CDR3aa: CASSLTRVSGELFF
CDR3nt: TGTGCCAGCAGCCTAACCAGGGTTTCCGGGGAGCTGTTTTTT

v_gene: TRBV20-1
j_gene: TRBJ1-1
d_gene: NA
abundance: NA
CDR3aa: CSARGTSEAFF
CDR3nt: TGCAGTGCTAGAGGGACATCTGAAGCTTTCTTT

v_gene: TRBV10-3
j_gene: TRBJ1-1
d_gene: NA
abundance: NA
CDR3aa: CAISVLGTEAFF
CDR3nt: TGTGCCATCAGTGTTCTAGGCACTGAAGCTTTCTTT

v_gene: TRBV4-1
j_gene: TRBJ1-2
d_gene: NA
abundance: NA
CDR3aa: CASSQDSYGYTF
CDR3nt: TGCGCCAGCAGCCAGGACAGCTATGGCTACACCTTC

v_gene: TRBV19
j_gene: TRBJ1-6
d_gene: TRBD1
abundance: few
CDR3aa: CASTGQGERTSSYNSPLHF
CDR3nt: TGTGCCAGTACGGGACAGGGGGAACGGACCAGCTCCTATAATTCACCCCTCCACTTT